This passage covers 19 T cell receptor beta chains from one sample sequenced in a study of glioma-infiltrating T cells after dendritic cell vaccination. Measured with immunoSEQ multiplex PCR; TCRdb has only the in-frame clones, and not every one. The data show roughly 100,000 clones, with about 83% seen just once and roughly 2.9% held by the top ten. The material sequenced was blood, taken before dendritic cell vaccination. All receptors come from a human donor with glioblastoma.

The chain links TRBV5-6 to TRBJ1-1; TRBD1 might be the D (6 bases). The CDR3 runs to 16 residues. CDR1 SGHDT and CDR2 YYEEEE come from the germline V gene. Trimming took 0 bases from V and 0 from J, leaving 12 bases between them. DNA of the CDR3: TGTGCCAGCAGCTTGGCAGGGGCCATGATGAACACTGAAGCTTTCTTT. Residues: CASSLAGAMMNTEAFF.

V gene TRBV7-2 combines with J gene TRBJ2-4, with a tentative D call TRBD1 (5 bases). Per germline, CDR1 SGHTA and CDR2 FQGNSA. V lost 1 base to trimming and J lost 6 bases, with 13 bases between them. The CDR3 runs 15 residues. CDR3 bases: TGTGCCAGCAGCTTAGAGCCTGGGGCGCCAAACATTCAGTACTTC. Translating gives CASSLEPGAPNIQYF.

This clone was detected only once. The chain carries TRBV7-9 and TRBJ1-1; the D gene is possibly TRBD1 (6 bases). This CDR3 is 12 amino acids long. Per germline, CDR1 SEHNR and CDR2 FQNEAQ (reference sequence). The ends were cut back, 2 bases at V and 12 bases at J, with 13 bases in the middle. Written as DNA, the CDR3 is TGTGCCAGCAGCTTAAACCCAGGGGTGACTTTCTTT. Its protein product is CASSLNPGVTFF.

The V gene is TRBV13, the J gene TRBJ1-1; D not resolved. Germline V gives CDR1 PRHDT, CDR2 FYEKMQ (reference sequence). The CDR3 is 12 amino acids. V was pared by 5 bases and J by 11 bases, with 15 bases between. In DNA form, the CDR3 reads TGTGCCAGCAGCCCACGGACCCGGGAGGCTTTCTTT. Its protein product is CASSPRTREAFF.

This clone has only one observation. This chain uses TRBV10-3 with TRBJ2-6; TRBD1 is a possible D gene (6 bases). CDR1 ENHRY and CDR2 SYGVKD come from the germline V gene. V dropped 11 bases and J dropped 1 base, with 15 bases sitting between them. This CDR3 region has 15 residues. The CDR3 DNA is TGTGCCGCGGGCCAACAGGGTTCTGGGGCCAACGTCCTGACTTTC. Translation gives CAAGQQGSGANVLTF.

The gene calls are TRBV6-1 and TRBJ2-1; D not certain. V dropped 6 bases and J dropped 0 bases, with 12 bases sitting between them. The CDR3 loop spans 15 amino acids. Germline V lookup: CDR1 MNHNS, CDR2 SASEGT. The CDR3: CASRLGQSSYNEQFF. CDR3 sequence (DNA): TGTGCCAGCAGATTGGGCCAGAGCTCCTACAATGAGCAGTTCTTC.

The V and J genes are TRBV9 and TRBJ1-6, with a tentative D call TRBD1 (5 bases). The V gene lost 4 bases and the J gene lost 3 bases, with 14 bases spanning the gap. Germline lookup yields CDR1 SGDLS and CDR2 YYNGEE. This CDR3 is built from 16 residues. CDR3 sequence (DNA): TGTGCCAGCAGCTCGCGGGACGGATACTATAATTCACCCCTCCACTTT. Its protein is CASSSRDGYYNSPLHF. Full variable domain (rest looked up from reference TRBV9 and TRBJ1-6): DSGVTQTPKHLITATGQRVTLRCSPRSGDLSVYWYQQSLDQGLQFLIQYYNGEERAKGNILERFSAQQFPDLHSELNLSSLELGDSALYFCASSSRDGYYNSPLHFGNGTRLTVT.

The chain is built from TRBV6-5 and TRBJ2-3, with D perhaps matching TRBD2 (5 bases). The germline V and J ends were trimmed by 4 bases and 4 bases, with 9 bases remaining between them. Germline lookup yields CDR1 MNHEY and CDR2 SVGAGI. This CDR3 comprises 13 residues. The CDR3 region has the DNA TGTGCCAGCAGTTTCTACGGGGCAGATACGCAGTATTTT. Protein: CASSFYGADTQYF.

This sequence joins TRBV4-1 and TRBJ2-3, with D possibly TRBD1 on 6 matching bases. CDR3 size: 15 residues. The germline CDR1 and CDR2 sequences are MGHRA and YSYEKL. Trimming removed 4 bases at V and 5 bases at J, with 16 bases between. CDR3 loop: CASSLGTLTGDTQYF. CDR3 coding DNA: TGCGCCAGCAGCCTCGGGACACTAACGGGAGATACGCAGTATTTT.

The chain couples TRBV7-8 to TRBJ2-1, with TRBD1 identical over 9 bases. Germline CDR1 and CDR2: SGHVS and FQNEAQ. CDR3 size: 14 residues. V gave up 3 bases and J gave up 12 bases; unmatched junction bases: 9. The CDR3 nucleotides read TGTGCCAGCAGCTTTGGGGGACAGGGATTCGGGCAGTTCTTC. It is translated as CASSFGGQGFGQFF.

CDR3 bases: TGTGCCATCAGTGAGTCTACTAGCGGAGGGGAGCAGTACTTC. Translation: CAISESTSGGEQYF. The genes are TRBV10-3 and TRBJ2-7; 8 nucleotides agree with TRBD2. The CDR3 spans 14 residues. V trimming: 0 bases; J trimming: 7 bases; junction bases outside the gene matches: 5. Germline CDR1 reads ENHRY; CDR2 reads SYGVKD.

V gene TRBV2 combines with J gene TRBJ1-1; D not certain. There are 14 residues in the CDR3. Looked up from germline, CDR1 is SNHLY and CDR2 is FYNNEI. V was pared by 2 bases and J by 1 base, with 8 bases between. DNA for the CDR3: TGTGCCAGCAGTGAATTTGCGTGGAACACTGAAGCTTTCTTT. Residues: CASSEFAWNTEAFF.

The chain has TRBV19 and TRBJ2-5; D is unresolved. The V and J ends lost 3 bases and 5 bases respectively, with 10 bases between them. Germline CDR1 LNHDA, CDR2 SQIVND (reference sequence). There are 13 residues in the CDR3. The CDR3 coding sequence is TGTGCCAGTAGTATTCGGGTTGGGGAGACCCAGTACTTC. This sequence encodes CASSIRVGETQYF.

The chain recombines TRBV4-1 with TRBJ2-7; 8 bases line up with TRBD2. The germline V gene has CDR1 MGHRA and CDR2 YSYEKL. The CDR3 runs to 13 residues. V lost 5 bases and J lost 3; bases outside the gene matches: 3. The CDR3 DNA follows: TGCGCCAGCAGCACGGGGGGGCACTACGAGCAGTACTTC. It is translated as CASSTGGHYEQYF.

This chain links TRBV4-3 with TRBJ2-2, with TRBD2 identical over 8 bases. With 1 base clipped from V and 2 bases from J, the junction kept 6 bases outside the gene matches. Germline-derived CDR1 and CDR2 are LGHNA and YSLEER. The CDR3 sequence is 17 residues long. CDR3 DNA: TGCGCCAGCAGCCAAGGTGCGGGGACTAGTAACACCGGGGAGCTGTTTTTT. It translates to CASSQGAGTSNTGELFF.

This chain joins TRBV2 and TRBJ1-5; D ambiguous. V dropped 0 bases and J dropped 7 bases, with 13 bases sitting between them. From germline, CDR1 is SNHLY and CDR2 FYNNEI. There are 15 residues in the CDR3. The DNA of the CDR3 is TGTGCCAGCAGTGAAGCGGGCCGCGCGGGGCAGCCCCAGCATTTT. Protein sequence: CASSEAGRAGQPQHF. The whole variable domain, remainder taken from reference TRBV2 and TRBJ1-5, is EPEVTQTPSHQVTQMGQEVILRCVPISNHLYFYWYRQILGQKVEFLVSFYNNEISEKSEIFDDQFSVERPDGSNFTLKIRSTKLEDSAMYFCASSEAGRAGQPQHFGDGTRLSIL.

This sequence joins TRBV9 and TRBJ2-1; TRBD2 might be the D (6 bases). Per germline, CDR1 SGDLS and CDR2 YYNGEE. Trimming took 3 bases from V and 4 from J, leaving 17 bases between them. The CDR3 runs to 16 residues. The CDR3 DNA is TGTGCCAGCAGCGGGAGGGACTCTTTTTCTTACAATGAGCAGTTCTTC. This gives the protein CASSGRDSFSYNEQFF.

The V call is TRBV29-1, the J call TRBJ1-1, with D unresolved. Between the trimmed V and J ends, which lost 5 bases and 6 bases, there was a span of 13 bases. The germline V gene has CDR1 SQVTM and CDR2 ANQGSEA. CDR3 length equals 12 residues. The CDR3 DNA reads TGCAGCGTTTTGCAGATGGAGTCTGAAGCTTTCTTT. This encodes CSVLQMESEAFF.

The chain employs TRBV5-1 and TRBJ2-3; possible D gene TRBD2, 5 bases. Germline CDR1 SGHRS, CDR2 YFSETQ. CDR3 length equals 18 residues. With 3 bases removed from V and 5 bases from J, the gap between germline ends came to 25 bases. Here the CDR3 reads CASSSPLSTPSTLDTQYF. DNA for the CDR3: TGCGCCAGCAGCTCCCCCCTCTCCACACCTAGCACGTTAGATACGCAGTATTTT.